This T cell receptor beta chain was observed in a study of beta chain features in type 1 diabetes. Study as a whole: Across every sample, about 110 million sorted cells were examined in total.

Every isolated RNA sample was fully reverse transcribed, so sequencing captured expressed TCRB transcripts. Libraries were prepared by immunoSEQ multiplex PCR; TCRdb keeps only in-frame clonotypes and omits some of them. The sample lists approximately 400,000 clones; approximately 16% were seen once. As concerns this clone: Within the sample, other DNA sequences also encode this same CDR3.

Germline V gives CDR1 SEHNR, CDR2 FQNEAQ (reference sequence). CDR3 length equals 14 residues. V lost 2 bases to trimming and J lost 1 base; unmatched junction nucleotides: 1. The sequencing input was naive CD4+ T cells from blood. V usage is TRBV7-9 and J usage is TRBJ1-1; 7 bases map to TRBD1. The clonotype comes from a woman younger than 35 in good health. CDR3 loop: CASSLTGANTEAFF. The CDR3 bases are TGTGCCAGCAGCTTAACAGGGGCGAACACTGAAGCTTTCTTT.